This T cell receptor beta chain was captured in a study of human T cells and chemical hapten exposure (dated by TCRdb to about 2021). Background on the whole study: For sensitization, 2% DPC in acetone was applied to a 2 cm by 2 cm area of upper inner arm skin. Throughout the study period of approximately 23 weeks, patients also received therapeutic DPC doses to the scalp every week. Patch testing was performed on the upper back with Finn chambers containing 0.01% DPC, and the patch tests were scored after 6 days according to International Contact Dermatitis Research Group standards. Alopecia areata with under or over 50% scalp involvement, alopecia totalis and alopecia universalis were represented in the patient cohort, which was mostly female. Libraries were combined into a pool for sequencing, and differences in TCR yield between samples came mainly from small differences in library volumes within the pool. The study tracked peripheral blood TCR repertoire changes in vivo during primary and secondary sensitization to the hapten diphenylcyclopropenone (DPC) in alopecia patients. Blood samples were taken from patients before sensitization (week 0) and at 2, 6 and about 24 weeks after DPC sensitization. For TCR sequencing, blood came from some 31 alopecia patients at anywhere from one to four time points (pre-sensitization, 2, 6 and 24 weeks). Paper-wide results and their limitations: DPC sensitization did not change the number of TCRs with a frequency above 1 in 1000, and there was no evidence of changes in global repertoire structure. A positive correlation was found between the number of PT1 expanded TCRs and patch test score, with significance reached at thresholds 8, 16 and 32 but not 4. All patients had alopecia, a presumed autoimmune disease, so their immune response might differ from that of healthy individuals. After repeated subsampling, changes were observed in the strength of the expansion versus patch-test correlation and in the threshold at which the correlation became significant. Significantly more large CDR3 similarity clusters were formed by expanded TCRs than by pre-sensitization or healthy control sets, consistent with antigen-driven responses.

This clonotype was seen at least ten times. Its recognized antigen is unknown. The sample holds no much larger clone one base away, and base qualities are not on file. Reading from cysteine to phenylalanine, the CDR3 counts 16 amino acids. CDR3 DNA only is kept here, 48 bases in frame from base 1. The CDR1 and CDR2 encoded by the germline V gene are SGHTA and FQGNSA. Trimmed from V: 5 bases; trimmed from J: 3 bases; junction bases lacking a gene match: 7. Receptor amplification or capture employed RACE. TCRdb lists the instrument as NextSeq 500. During library preparation, unique molecular identifiers were attached to individual cDNA molecules so that TCRs could be counted quantitatively and reproducibly. From each blood RNA sample, both TCR alpha and TCR beta chains were sequenced. Processing in the source paper ran as follows. Samples had a median of roughly 100,000 TCRs, with a range from roughly 20,000 to 700,000. V, J and CDR3 annotation of the TCR reads was carried out using the Decombinator software suite. Every sample was subsampled to the same number of TCRs (28,000) for the PS versus PT1 abundance plots. Expanded TCRs were defined as absent before sensitization and observed at least eight times at the 2-week time point. The public sequencing data were trimmed at Q25 with fastp and processed into clonotypes with MiXCR by TCRdb, which kept only in-frame beta chains. Every CDR3 protein is listed once, alongside the most common genes and DNA of its rows. The V and J calls were not made by the authors but by TCRdb's processing. The sample table shows a few hundred thousand distinct CDR3 sequences, and roughly 6.3% are seen once. The ten largest clones capture about 5% of the sample.

Interpreted using the paper, the time point label stands for: patch test 2, 6 weeks after DPC sensitization. The meaning of the sample's treatment or condition label: therapeutic diphenylcyclopropenone sensitization with weekly scalp DPC. At every patch-test visit, the blood draw took place before the patch test was put on. Eligible patients were aged 18 to 70, diagnosed with alopecia, deemed suitable for DPC therapy, and excluded if pregnant. Total RNA was extracted from unfractionated whole blood collected in Tempus Blood RNA tubes. The starting material was whole blood, obtained in connection with sensitization to the hapten diphenylcyclopropenone (DPC). This TCR was recovered from a woman between 18 and 29 years old with alopecia areata. Some clones in this sample may be carry-over from other donors' samples. The chain employs TRBV7-2 and TRBJ2-5, with 12 bases aligning to TRBD2. The CDR3 protein sequence reads: CASSQQLAGGKETQYF. The nucleotides are TGTGCCAGCAGCCAACAACTAGCGGGGGGAAAAGAGACCCAGTACTTC.